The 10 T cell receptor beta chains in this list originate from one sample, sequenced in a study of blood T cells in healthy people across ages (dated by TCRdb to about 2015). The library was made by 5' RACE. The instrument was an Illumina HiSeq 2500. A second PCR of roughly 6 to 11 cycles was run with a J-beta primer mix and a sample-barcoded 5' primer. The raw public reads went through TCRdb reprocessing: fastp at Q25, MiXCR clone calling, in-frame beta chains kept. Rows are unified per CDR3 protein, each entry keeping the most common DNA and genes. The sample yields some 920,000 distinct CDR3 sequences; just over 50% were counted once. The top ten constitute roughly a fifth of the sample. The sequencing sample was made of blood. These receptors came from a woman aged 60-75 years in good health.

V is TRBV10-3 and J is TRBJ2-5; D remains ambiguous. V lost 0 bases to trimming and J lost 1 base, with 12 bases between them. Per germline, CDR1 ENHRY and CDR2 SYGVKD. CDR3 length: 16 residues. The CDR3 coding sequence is TGTGCCATCAGTGAGTCGAAAGGGTTTCCCCAAGAGACCCAGTACTTC. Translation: CAISESKGFPQETQYF.

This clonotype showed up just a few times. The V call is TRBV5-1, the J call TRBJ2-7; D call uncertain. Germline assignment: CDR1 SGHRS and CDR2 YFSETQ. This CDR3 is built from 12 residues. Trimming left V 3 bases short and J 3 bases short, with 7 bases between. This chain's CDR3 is CASSSPYYEQYF. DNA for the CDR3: TGCGCCAGCAGCTCGCCTTACTACGAGCAGTACTTC.

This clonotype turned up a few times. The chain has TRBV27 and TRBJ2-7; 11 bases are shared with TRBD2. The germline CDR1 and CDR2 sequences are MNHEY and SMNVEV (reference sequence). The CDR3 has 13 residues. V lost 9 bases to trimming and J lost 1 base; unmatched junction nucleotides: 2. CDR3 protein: CASSGRVSYEQYF. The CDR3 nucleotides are TGTGCCAGTAGCGGGAGGGTTTCCTACGAGCAGTACTTC.

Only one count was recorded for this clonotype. The CDR3 reads CSASRQGDQPQHF. The CDR3 DNA is TGCAGTGCTAGCCGACAGGGTGATCAGCCCCAGCATTTT. The chain recombines TRBV20-1 with TRBJ1-5; 7 positions agree with TRBD1. This CDR3 has 13 residues. V shed 3 bases and J 5 bases; nucleotides not matched to a gene: 4. Germline V gives CDR1 DFQATT, CDR2 SNEGSKA (reference sequence).

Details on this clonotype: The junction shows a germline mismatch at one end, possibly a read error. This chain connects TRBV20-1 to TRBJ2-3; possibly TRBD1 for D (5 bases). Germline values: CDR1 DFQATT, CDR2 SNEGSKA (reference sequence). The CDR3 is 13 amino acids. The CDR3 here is CSAPRVRADTKYF. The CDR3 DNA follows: TGCAGTGCTCCCAGGGTTCGAGCAGATACGAAGTATTTT.

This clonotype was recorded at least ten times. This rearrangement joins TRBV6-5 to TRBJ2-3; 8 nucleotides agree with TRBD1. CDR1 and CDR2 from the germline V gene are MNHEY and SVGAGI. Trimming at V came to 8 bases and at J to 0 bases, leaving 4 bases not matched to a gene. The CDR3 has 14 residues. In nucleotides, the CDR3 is TGTGCCAGCCGTACAGGGGGTAGCACAGATACGCAGTATTTT. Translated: CASRTGGSTDTQYF.

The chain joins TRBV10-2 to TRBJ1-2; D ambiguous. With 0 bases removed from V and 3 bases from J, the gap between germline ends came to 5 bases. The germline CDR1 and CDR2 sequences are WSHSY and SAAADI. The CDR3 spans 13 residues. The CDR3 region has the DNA TGCGCCAGCAGTGAGTCGGTATACTATGGCTACACCTTC. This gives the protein CASSESVYYGYTF.

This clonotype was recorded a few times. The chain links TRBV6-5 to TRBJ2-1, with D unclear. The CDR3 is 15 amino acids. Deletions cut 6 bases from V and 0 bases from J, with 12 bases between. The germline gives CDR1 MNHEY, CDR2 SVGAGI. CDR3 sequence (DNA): TGTGCCAGCAGCCCCGTTTTGGGCTCCTACAATGAGCAGTTCTTC. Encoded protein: CASSPVLGSYNEQFF.

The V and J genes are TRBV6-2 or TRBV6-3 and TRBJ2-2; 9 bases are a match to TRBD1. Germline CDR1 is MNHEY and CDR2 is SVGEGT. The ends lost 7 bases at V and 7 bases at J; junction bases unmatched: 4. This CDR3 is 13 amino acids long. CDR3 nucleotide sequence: TGTGCCAGCACTCGACAGGGGGGCGGGGAGCTGTTTTTT. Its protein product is CASTRQGGGELFF.

The CDR3 DNA reads as TGTGCCAGCAGCTTAAGGGCGGGAGGGCAAGAGACCCAGTACTTC. This gives the protein CASSLRAGGQETQYF. V and J are TRBV5-6 and TRBJ2-5, with TRBD2 identical over 9 bases. Germline loops: CDR1 SGHDT, CDR2 YYEEEE. Trimming at V came to 2 bases and at J to 2 bases, leaving 4 bases not matched to a gene. CDR3 size: 15 residues.